This TCR beta chain derives from a study of early T cells in non-severe SARS-CoV-2 infection. Individually, cDNA molecules had unique molecular identifiers attached to them. TCRdb reanalysed the 5' RACE reads using MiXCR and keeps one entry per CDR3 protein. The table lists approximately 74,000 distinct CDR3 sequences, 14% of them singletons, with approximately 9.9% in the top ten. V lost 7 bases, J lost 5 bases, and 1 base stayed unmatched. This CDR3 is built from 11 residues. Looked up from germline, CDR1 is SQVTM and CDR2 is ANQGSEA. The sample comprised whole blood. This clonotype was sampled from an adult who was a healthcare worker with PCR-confirmed SARS-CoV-2 infection or an uninfected control (not recorded which). V and J are TRBV29-1 and TRBJ2-3, with 9 bases that match TRBD2. CDR3 protein: CSGSGGDTQYF. The CDR3 DNA reads TGCAGCGGTAGCGGGGGAGATACGCAGTATTTT.